This T cell receptor beta chain was recorded in a study of blood T cell repertoires in COVID-19. Study summary: Acute and convalescent COVID-19 specimens originated in the United States, Italy and Spain.

Germline values: CDR1 SNHLY, CDR2 FYNNEI. The CDR3 length is 16 residues. V dropped 6 bases and J dropped 0 bases, with 15 bases sitting between them. Using immunoSEQ multiplex PCR, the repertoire was profiled, and TCRdb retains in-frame clones only, with some absent. The table shows 200,000 to 250,000 clones, with approximately 80% occurring only once. Individuals drawn from about 26 US areas were roughly 18 to 95 years old. Input material: PBMCs or T cells enriched from blood (not recorded which). This TCR derives from a man aged 30 to 45 with acute COVID-19. The chain couples TRBV2 to TRBJ1-3; maybe TRBD1 (6 bases). This chain's CDR3 is CASRSSGVYSGNTIYF. The CDR3 DNA is TGTGCCAGCAGAAGTTCAGGGGTTTACTCTGGAAACACCATATATTTT.